The subject of this entry is one T cell receptor (beta chain). These data come from a study of beta chain features in type 1 diabetes. There are 13 residues in the CDR3. V lost 3 bases and J 1 base, leaving 2 bases between the germline ends. Germline V gene lookup returns CDR1 SGHDT and CDR2 YYEEEE. The investigators reverse transcribed all of the isolated RNA, so they sequenced expressed TCRB transcripts. Mean read depth for naive, central memory and regulatory T cell samples was approximately 3.57 million reads. TCRdb keeps only in-frame clones here, not all; method: immunoSEQ multiplex PCR. The sample consists of 400,000 to 450,000 clones, about 15% of them appearing once.

The chain carries TRBV5-6 and TRBJ2-6, with no clear D. The specimen sequenced was naive CD4+ T cells from blood. This sequence was found in a man younger than 45 in good health. DNA for the CDR3: TGTGCCAGCAGCTGGTCTGGGGCCAACGTCCTGACTTTC. Translating gives CASSWSGANVLTF.